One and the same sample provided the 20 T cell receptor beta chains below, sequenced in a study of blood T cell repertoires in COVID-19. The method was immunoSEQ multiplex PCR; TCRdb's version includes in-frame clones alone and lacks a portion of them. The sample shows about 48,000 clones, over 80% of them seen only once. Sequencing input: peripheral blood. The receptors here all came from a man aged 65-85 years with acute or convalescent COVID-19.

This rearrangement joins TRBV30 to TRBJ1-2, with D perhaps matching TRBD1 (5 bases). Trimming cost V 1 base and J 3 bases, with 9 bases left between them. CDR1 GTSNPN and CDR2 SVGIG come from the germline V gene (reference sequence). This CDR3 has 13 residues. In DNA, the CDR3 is TGTGCCTGGAGTGATGACAGTGACTATGGCTACACCTTC. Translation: CAWSDDSDYGYTF.

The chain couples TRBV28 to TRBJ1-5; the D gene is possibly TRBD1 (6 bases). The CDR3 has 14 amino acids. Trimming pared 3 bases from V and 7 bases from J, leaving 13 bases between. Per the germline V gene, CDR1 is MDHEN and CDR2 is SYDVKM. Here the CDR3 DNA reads TGTGCCAGCAGTTTGGCAGGGGCGAGGCAGCCCCAGCATTTT. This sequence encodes CASSLAGARQPQHF.

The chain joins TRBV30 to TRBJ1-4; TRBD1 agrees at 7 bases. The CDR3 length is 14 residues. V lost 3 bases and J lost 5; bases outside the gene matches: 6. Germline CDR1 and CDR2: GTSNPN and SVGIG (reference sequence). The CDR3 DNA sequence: TGTGCCTGGAGCTCCGGGACAGAGAATGAAAAACTGTTTTTT. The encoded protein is CAWSSGTENEKLFF.

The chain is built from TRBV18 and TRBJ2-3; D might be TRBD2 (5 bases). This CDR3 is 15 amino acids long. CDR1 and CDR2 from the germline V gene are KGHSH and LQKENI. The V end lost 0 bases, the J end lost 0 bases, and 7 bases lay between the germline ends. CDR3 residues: CASSPPGRSTDTQYF. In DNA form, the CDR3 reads TGTGCCAGCTCACCACCGGGGAGAAGCACAGATACGCAGTATTTT.

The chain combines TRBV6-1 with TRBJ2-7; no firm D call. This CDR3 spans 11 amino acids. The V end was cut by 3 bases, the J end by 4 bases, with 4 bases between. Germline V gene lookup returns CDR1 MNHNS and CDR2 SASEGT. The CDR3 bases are TGTGCCAGCAGTGACGTATACGAGCAGTACTTC. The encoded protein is CASSDVYEQYF.

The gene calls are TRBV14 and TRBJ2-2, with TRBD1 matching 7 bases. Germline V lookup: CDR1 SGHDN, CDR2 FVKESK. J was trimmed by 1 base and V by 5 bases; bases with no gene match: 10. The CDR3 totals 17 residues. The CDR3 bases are TGTGCCAGCAGCTTACACGCCACAGGGGTGAACACCGGGGAGCTGTTTTTT. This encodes CASSLHATGVNTGELFF.

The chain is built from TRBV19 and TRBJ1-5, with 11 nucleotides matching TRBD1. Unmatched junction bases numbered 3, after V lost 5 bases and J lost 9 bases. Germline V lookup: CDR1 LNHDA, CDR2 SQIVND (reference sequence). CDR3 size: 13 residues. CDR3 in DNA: TGTGCCAGTAGTTGGGACAGGGGGTCGCCCCAGCATTTT. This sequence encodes CASSWDRGSPQHF.

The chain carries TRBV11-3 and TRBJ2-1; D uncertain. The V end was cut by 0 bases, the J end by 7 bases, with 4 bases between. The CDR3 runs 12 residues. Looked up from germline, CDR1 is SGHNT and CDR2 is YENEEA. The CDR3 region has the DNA TGTGCCAGCAGCTTAGATCAGAATGAGCAGTTCTTC. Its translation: CASSLDQNEQFF.

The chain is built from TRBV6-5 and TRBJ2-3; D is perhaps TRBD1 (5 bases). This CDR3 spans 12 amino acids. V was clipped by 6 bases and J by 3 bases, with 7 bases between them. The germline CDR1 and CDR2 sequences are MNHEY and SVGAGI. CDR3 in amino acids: CASSPGTDTQYF. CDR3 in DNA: TGTGCCAGCAGCCCAGGGACAGATACGCAGTATTTT.

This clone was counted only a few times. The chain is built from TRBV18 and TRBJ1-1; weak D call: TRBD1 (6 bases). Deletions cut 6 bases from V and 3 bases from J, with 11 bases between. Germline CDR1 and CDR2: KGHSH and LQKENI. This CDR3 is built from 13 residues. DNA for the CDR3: TGTGCCAGCTCGGTCAGGGGTGACACTGAAGCTTTCTTT. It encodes CASSVRGDTEAFF.

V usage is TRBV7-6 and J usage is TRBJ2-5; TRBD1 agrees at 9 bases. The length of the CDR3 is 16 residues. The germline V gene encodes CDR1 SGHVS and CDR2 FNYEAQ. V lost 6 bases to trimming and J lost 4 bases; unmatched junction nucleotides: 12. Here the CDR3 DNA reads TGTGCCAGCAGAAACCCTTACAGGGGACAGGGAGAGACCCAGTACTTC. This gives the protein CASRNPYRGQGETQYF.

The CDR3 sequence is CASTSLPGHQGWNTEAFF. DNA for the CDR3: TGTGCCAGCACCTCACTCCCGGGACACCAAGGGTGGAACACTGAAGCTTTCTTT. The gene calls are TRBV27 and TRBJ1-1; D might be TRBD1 (6 bases). The CDR3 spans 18 residues. Germline V gene sequence: CDR1 MNHEY, CDR2 SMNVEV (reference sequence). Trimming shortened V by 7 bases and J by 1 base, and 25 bases separated the two germline ends.

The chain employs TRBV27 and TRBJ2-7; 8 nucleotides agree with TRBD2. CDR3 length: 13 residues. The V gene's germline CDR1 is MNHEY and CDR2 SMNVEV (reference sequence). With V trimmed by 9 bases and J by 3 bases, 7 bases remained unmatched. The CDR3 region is CASAGTRDYEQYF. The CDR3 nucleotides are TGTGCCAGTGCCGGGACTAGGGACTACGAGCAGTACTTC.

The chain's CDR3 is CASSPSGTANEKLFF. The DNA of the CDR3 is TGTGCCAGTAGTCCCTCCGGGACAGCTAATGAAAAACTGTTTTTT. This chain links TRBV19 with TRBJ1-4; 7 bases match TRBD1. Germline CDR1 is LNHDA and CDR2 is SQIVND (reference sequence). The CDR3 spans 15 residues. The trim removed 5 bases at V and 3 bases at J, leaving 6 bases unmatched. The full variable domain, its missing parts supplied by reference TRBV19 and TRBJ1-4, is DGGITQSPKYLFRKEGQNVTLSCEQNLNHDAMYWYRQDPGQGLRLIYYSQIVNDFQKGDIAEGYSVSREKKESFPLTVTSAQKNPTAFYLCASSPSGTANEKLFFGSGTQLSVL.

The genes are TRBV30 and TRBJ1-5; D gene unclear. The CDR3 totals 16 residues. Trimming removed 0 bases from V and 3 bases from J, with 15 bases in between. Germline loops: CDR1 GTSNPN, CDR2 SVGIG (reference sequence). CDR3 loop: CAWSVPDRRPNQPQHF. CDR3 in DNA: TGTGCCTGGAGTGTACCGGACCGGAGGCCCAATCAGCCCCAGCATTTT.

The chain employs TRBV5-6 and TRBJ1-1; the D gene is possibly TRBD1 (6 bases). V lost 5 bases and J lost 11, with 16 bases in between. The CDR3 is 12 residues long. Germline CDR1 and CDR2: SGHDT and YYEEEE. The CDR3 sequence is CASSFDRRGAFF. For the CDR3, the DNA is TGTGCCAGCAGTTTTGACAGGCGTGGGGCTTTCTTT.

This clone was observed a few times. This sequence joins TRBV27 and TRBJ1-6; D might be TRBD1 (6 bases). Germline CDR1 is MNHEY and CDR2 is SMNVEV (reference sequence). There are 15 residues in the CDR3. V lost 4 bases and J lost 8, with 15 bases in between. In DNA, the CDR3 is TGTGCCAGCAGTTCCACCGGGCAGGGGTATTCACCCCTCCACTTT. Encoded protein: CASSSTGQGYSPLHF.

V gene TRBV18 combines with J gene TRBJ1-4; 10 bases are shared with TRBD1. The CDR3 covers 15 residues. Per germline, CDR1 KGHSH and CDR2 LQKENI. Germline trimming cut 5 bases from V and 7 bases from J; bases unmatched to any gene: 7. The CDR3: CASSNGTGVSEKLFF. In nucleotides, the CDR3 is TGTGCCAGCTCAAACGGGACAGGGGTCTCTGAAAAACTGTTTTTT. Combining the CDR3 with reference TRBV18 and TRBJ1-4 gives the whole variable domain NAGVMQNPRHLVRRRGQEARLRCSPMKGHSHVYWYRQLPEEGLKFMVYLQKENIIDESGMPKERFSAEFPKEGPSILRIQQVVRGDSAAYFCASSNGTGVSEKLFFGSGTQLSVL.

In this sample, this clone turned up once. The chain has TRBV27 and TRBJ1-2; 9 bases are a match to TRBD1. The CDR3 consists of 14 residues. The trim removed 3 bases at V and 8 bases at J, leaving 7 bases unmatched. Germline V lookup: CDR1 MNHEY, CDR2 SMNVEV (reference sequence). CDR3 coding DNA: TGTGCCAGCAGTTTGTTAGGGACAGGGAGCGGCTACACCTTC. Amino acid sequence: CASSLLGTGSGYTF.

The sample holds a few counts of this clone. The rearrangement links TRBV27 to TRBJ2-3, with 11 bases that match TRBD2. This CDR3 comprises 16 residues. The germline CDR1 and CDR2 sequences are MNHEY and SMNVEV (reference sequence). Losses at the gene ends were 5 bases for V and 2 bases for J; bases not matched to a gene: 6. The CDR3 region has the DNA TGTGCCAGCAGTCCCATACTAGCGGGAGACACAGATACGCAGTATTTT. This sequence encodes CASSPILAGDTDTQYF.